Given below is one T cell receptor beta chain in context. The entry originates in a study of T cells in Graves' hyperthyroidism and ophthalmopathy. Amplified TCR beta CDR3 regions derived from RNA transcripts. HTBI primers drove first-round RT-PCR of the TCR CDR3. TCRdb passed the multiplex PCR reads through MiXCR, listing each CDR3 protein once. The data contain 75,000 to 100,000 distinct CDR3 sequences, around 52% of them seen just once; the ten biggest clones take up roughly 26%. Losses at the gene ends were 4 bases for V and 6 bases for J; bases not matched to a gene: 2. The CDR3 runs to 14 residues. The germline V gene has CDR1 SEHNR and CDR2 FQNEAQ (reference sequence). Using around 10 ml of fresh peripheral blood, PBMCs were prepared.

This chain joins TRBV7-9 and TRBJ2-3; 12 bases are shared with TRBD2. This receptor was obtained from a woman aged 40 to 55 with Graves' hyperthyroidism. The sample comprised blood. The DNA of the CDR3 is TGTGCCAGCAGCTCGACTAGCGGGGGTGATACGCAGTATTTT. Translating gives CASSSTSGGDTQYF. The whole variable domain, remainder taken from reference TRBV7-9 and TRBJ2-3, is DTGVSQNPRHKITKRGQNVTFRCDPISEHNRLYWYRQTLGQGPEFLTYFQNEAQLEKSRLLSDRFSAERPKGSFSTLEIQRTEQGDSAMYLCASSSTSGGDTQYFGPGTRLTVL.